This T cell receptor beta chain was identified in a study of siplizumab effects on memory and regulatory T cells. Germline V gives CDR1 MNHEY, CDR2 SMNVEV (reference sequence). V lost 3 bases, J lost 1 base, and 13 bases stayed unmatched. The CDR3 is 19 residues long. Repertoires were generated with immunoSEQ multiplex PCR, while TCRdb's copy carries only in-frame clones and drops some. This sample yields some 100,000 clones, of which roughly 92% are seen a single time; about 0.6% belongs to the top ten. The material sequenced was Tregs sorted from blood. The TCR was taken from a human donor in good health. The chain couples TRBV27 to TRBJ2-1; 9 nucleotides agree with TRBD2. The CDR3 loop is CASSFFQGGRAWSYNEQFF. The CDR3 bases are TGTGCCAGCAGTTTCTTTCAGGGCGGGAGGGCCTGGTCCTACAATGAGCAGTTCTTC.